This TCR beta chain was captured by sequencing in a study of blood T cells in healthy people across ages. Alongside a J-beta primer mix, a sample-barcoded 5' primer served in a second PCR lasting roughly 6 to 11 cycles. Using its own MiXCR run on the 5' RACE reads, TCRdb lists one record per CDR3 protein. Here the sample spans about 670,000 distinct CDR3 sequences, over 40% being singletons. The material sequenced was blood. This clonotype originated in a woman aged 80 or over in good health.

The CDR3 reads CASSQDFGTSGGYSSYEQYF. The CDR3 bases are TGTGCCAGCAGCCAAGATTTTGGGACTAGCGGGGGCTACAGCTCCTACGAGCAGTACTTC. The chain links TRBV4-2 to TRBJ2-7; 14 bases fit TRBD2. Looked up from germline, CDR1 is LGHNA and CDR2 is YNFKEQ. V gave up 0 bases and J gave up 0 bases; unmatched junction bases: 10. The CDR3 runs 20 residues.